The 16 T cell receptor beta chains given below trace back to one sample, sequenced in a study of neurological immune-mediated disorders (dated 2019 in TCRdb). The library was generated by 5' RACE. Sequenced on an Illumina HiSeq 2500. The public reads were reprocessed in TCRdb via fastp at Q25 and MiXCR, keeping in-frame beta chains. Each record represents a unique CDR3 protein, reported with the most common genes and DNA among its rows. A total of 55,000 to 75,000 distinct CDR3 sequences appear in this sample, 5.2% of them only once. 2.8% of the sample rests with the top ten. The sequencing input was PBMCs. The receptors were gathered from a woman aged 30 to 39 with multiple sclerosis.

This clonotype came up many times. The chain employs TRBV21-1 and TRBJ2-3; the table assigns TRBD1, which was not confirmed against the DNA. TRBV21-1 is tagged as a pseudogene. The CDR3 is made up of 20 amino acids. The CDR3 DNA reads TGTGCCAGCAGCAAATCGGGGCAGGGATCGCTTCAGGGTCGGGAAGGTACGCAGTATTTT. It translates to CASSKSGQGSLQGREGTQYF.

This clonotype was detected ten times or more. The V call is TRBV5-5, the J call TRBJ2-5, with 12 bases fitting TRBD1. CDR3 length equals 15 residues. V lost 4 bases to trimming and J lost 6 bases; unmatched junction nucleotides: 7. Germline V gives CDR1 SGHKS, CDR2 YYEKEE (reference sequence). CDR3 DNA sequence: TGTGCCAGCAGCCAGCCGGGACAGGGGGCGAAGACCCAGTACTTC. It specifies CASSQPGQGAKTQYF. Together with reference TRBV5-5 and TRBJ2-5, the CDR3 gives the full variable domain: DAGVTQSPTHLIKTRGQQVTLRCSPISGHKSVSWYQQVLGQGPQFIFQYYEKEERGRGNFPDRFSARQFPNYSSELNVNALLLGDSALYLCASSQPGQGAKTQYFGPGTRLLVL.

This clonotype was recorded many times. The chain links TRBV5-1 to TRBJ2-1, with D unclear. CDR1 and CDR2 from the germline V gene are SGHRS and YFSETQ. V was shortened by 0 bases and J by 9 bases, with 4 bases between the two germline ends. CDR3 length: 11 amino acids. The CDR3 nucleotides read TGCGCCAGCAGCTTGGGGGTTGAGCAGTTCTTC. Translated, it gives CASSLGVEQFF.

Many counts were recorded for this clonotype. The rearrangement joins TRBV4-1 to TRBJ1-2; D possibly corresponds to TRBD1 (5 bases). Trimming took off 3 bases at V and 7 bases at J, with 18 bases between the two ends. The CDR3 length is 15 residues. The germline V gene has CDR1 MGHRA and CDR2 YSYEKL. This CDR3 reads CASSHPLPGRGGYTF. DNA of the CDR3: TGCGCCAGCAGCCACCCTCTACCGGGGCGCGGTGGCTACACCTTC.

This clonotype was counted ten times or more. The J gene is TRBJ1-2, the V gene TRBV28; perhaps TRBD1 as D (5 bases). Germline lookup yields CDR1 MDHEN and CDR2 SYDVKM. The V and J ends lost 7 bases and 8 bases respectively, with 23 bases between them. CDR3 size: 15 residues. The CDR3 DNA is TGTGCCAGCACCACACATCGGGACGGAGTTCGCGGCTACACCTTC. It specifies CASTTHRDGVRGYTF.

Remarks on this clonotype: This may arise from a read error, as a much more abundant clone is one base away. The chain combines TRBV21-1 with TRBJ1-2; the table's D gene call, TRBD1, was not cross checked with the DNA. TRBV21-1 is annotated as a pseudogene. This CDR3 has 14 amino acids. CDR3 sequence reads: CASSKENRDYGYTF. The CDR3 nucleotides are TGTGCCAGCAGCAAAGAGAACAGGGACTATGGCTACACCTTC.

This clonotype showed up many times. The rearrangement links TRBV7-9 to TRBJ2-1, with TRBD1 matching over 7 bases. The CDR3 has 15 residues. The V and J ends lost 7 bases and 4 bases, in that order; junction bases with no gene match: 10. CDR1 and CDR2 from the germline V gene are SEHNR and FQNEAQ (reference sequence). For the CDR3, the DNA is TGTGCCAGCATCTCGGACGGGACAGATTACAATGAGCAGTTCTTC. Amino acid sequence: CASISDGTDYNEQFF.

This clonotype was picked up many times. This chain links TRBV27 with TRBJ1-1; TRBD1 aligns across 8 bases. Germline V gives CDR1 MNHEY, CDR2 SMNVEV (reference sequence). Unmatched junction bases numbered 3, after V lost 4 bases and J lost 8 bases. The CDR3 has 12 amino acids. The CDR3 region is CASSSGQGEAFF. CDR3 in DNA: TGTGCCAGCAGTTCAGGACAGGGAGAAGCTTTCTTT.

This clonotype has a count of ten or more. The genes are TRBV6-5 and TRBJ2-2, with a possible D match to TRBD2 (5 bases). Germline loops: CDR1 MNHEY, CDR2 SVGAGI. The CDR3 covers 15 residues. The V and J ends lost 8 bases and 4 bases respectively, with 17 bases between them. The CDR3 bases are TGTGCCAGCCAACTAGGCACGGTCGTCACCGGGGAGCTGTTTTTT. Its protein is CASQLGTVVTGELFF.

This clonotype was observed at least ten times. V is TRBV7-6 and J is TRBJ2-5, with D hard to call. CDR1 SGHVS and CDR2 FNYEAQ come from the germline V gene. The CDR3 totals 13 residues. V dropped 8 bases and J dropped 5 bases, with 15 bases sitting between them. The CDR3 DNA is TGTGCCAGCGCCCCGGTCCCACAGGAGACCCAGTACTTC. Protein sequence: CASAPVPQETQYF.

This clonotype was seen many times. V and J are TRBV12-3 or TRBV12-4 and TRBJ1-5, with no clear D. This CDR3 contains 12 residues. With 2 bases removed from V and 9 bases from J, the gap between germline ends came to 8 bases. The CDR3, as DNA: TGTGCCAGCAGTTTATACAATTGGCCCCAGCATTTT. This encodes CASSLYNWPQHF.

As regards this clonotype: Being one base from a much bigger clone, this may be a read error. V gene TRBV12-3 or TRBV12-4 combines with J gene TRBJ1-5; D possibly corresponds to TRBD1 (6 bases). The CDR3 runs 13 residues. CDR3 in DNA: TGTGCCAGCAGTTCGGGACAAAATCAGCCCCAGAATTTT. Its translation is CASSSGQNQPQNF.

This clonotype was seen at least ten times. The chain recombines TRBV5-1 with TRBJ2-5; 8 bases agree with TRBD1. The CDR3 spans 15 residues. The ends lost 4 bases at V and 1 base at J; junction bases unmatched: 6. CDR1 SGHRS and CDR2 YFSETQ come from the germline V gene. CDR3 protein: CASSLGGQGQETQYF. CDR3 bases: TGCGCCAGCAGCCTCGGTGGACAGGGCCAAGAGACCCAGTACTTC.

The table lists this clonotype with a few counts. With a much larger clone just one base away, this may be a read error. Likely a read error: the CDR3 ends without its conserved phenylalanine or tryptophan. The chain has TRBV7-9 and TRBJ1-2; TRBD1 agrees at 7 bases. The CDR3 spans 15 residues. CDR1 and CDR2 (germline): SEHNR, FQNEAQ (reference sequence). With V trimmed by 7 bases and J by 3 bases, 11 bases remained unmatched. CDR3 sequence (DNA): TGTGCCAGCACCCGAGGGGGACAGCCCTACTATGGCTACACCATC. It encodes CASTRGGQPYYGYTI.

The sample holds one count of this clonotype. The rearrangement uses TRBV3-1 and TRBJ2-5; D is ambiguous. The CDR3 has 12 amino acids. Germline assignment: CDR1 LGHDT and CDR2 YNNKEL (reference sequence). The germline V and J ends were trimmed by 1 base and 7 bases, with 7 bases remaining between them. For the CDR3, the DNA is TGTGCCAGCAGCCAAGCCGGAGCGACCCAGTACTTC. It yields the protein CASSQAGATQYF.

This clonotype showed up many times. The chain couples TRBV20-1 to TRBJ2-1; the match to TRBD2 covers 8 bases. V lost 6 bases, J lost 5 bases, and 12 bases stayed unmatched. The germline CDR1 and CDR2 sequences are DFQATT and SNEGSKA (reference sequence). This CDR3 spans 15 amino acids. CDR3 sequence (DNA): TGCAGTGCGTCGGGGGGGTGGGTCCGAAACAATGAGCAGTTCTTC. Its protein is CSASGGWVRNNEQFF.